This T cell receptor beta chain emerged from a study of cytomegalovirus exposure and HLA in healthy donors. Whole-study results and caveats: Both high specificity and high sensitivity reportedly marked the classifier's diagnosis of cytomegalovirus status. Under in vitro conditions, three CMV-associated chains were confirmed as specific for CMV antigens.

Clones were read by immunoSEQ multiplex PCR, and TCRdb kept only the in-frame ones, dropping some. The sample records some 330,000 clones, 86% being singletons. Germline assignment: CDR1 MNHEY and CDR2 SVGAGI. The CDR3 has 11 amino acids. V lost 2 bases to trimming and J lost 12 bases, with 11 bases between them. Remarks on this clone: The antigen is undetermined.

The source is a young woman in good health and CMV-seronegative. The specimen sequenced was PBMCs. The rearrangement uses TRBV6-5 and TRBJ2-7; D is possibly TRBD1 (6 bases). Here the CDR3 reads CASSYDRTVYF. Written as DNA, the CDR3 is TGTGCCAGCAGTTACGACAGGACTGTGTACTTC.